The 20 T cell receptor beta chains listed next were all sequenced from one sample in a study of blood T cell repertoires in COVID-19. Assay: immunoSEQ multiplex PCR; the TCRdb copy retains only in-frame clones and omits some. This table has almost 350,000 clones, approximately 89% appearing once. Sequenced: peripheral blood. The receptors originated from a woman aged 60-75 years with COVID-19, enrolled during active disease.

V and J are TRBV7-9 and TRBJ2-7, with D perhaps TRBD1 (5 bases). Germline V lookup: CDR1 SEHNR, CDR2 FQNEAQ (reference sequence). V lost 3 bases and J lost 0, with 6 bases in between. The CDR3 sequence is 13 residues long. CDR3: CASSFRDSYEQYF. The DNA for the CDR3 is TGTGCCAGCAGCTTCAGGGACTCCTACGAGCAGTACTTC.

V and J are TRBV6-5 and TRBJ1-1; D is unresolved. This CDR3 region has 13 residues. CDR1 is MNHEY and CDR2 is SVGAGI in the germline V gene. V was clipped by 7 bases and J by 4 bases, with 13 bases between them. DNA for the CDR3: TGTGCCAGCACCCAAGCCTCGGGCACTGAAGCTTTCTTT. It translates to CASTQASGTEAFF.

The V and J genes are TRBV2 and TRBJ1-6; TRBD1 matches at 9 bases. Germline trimming cut 4 bases from V and 9 bases from J; bases unmatched to any gene: 4. CDR3 length equals 14 residues. Per the germline V gene, CDR1 is SNHLY and CDR2 is FYNNEI. CDR3 amino acids: CASSGLTGGSPLHF. The CDR3 DNA reads TGTGCCAGCAGTGGTCTGACAGGGGGTTCACCCCTCCACTTT.

This chain uses TRBV6-5 with TRBJ1-3, with 11 bases aligning to TRBD1. V shed 6 bases, J shed 3 bases, and the junction held 1 base outside the gene matches. CDR3 length equals 14 residues. The germline gives CDR1 MNHEY, CDR2 SVGAGI. The CDR3 sequence is CASRGQGVGNTIYF. CDR3 coding DNA: TGTGCCAGCAGGGGACAGGGGGTTGGAAACACCATATATTTT.

The chain has TRBV4-2 and TRBJ1-2; D not certain. The V and J ends lost 8 bases and 0 bases respectively, with 7 bases between them. The CDR3 runs 12 residues. From germline, CDR1 is LGHNA and CDR2 YNFKEQ. The chain's CDR3 is CASGESNYGYTF. Here the CDR3 DNA reads TGTGCCAGCGGGGAGTCTAACTATGGCTACACCTTC.

The chain joins TRBV11-2 to TRBJ1-1; no clear D gene. The V gene's germline CDR1 is SGHAT and CDR2 FQNNGV. V was shortened by 0 bases and J by 2 bases, with 7 bases between the two germline ends. This CDR3 is 14 amino acids long. The CDR3 spells CASSLDPVNTEAFF. DNA of the CDR3: TGTGCCAGCAGCTTAGATCCTGTAAACACTGAAGCTTTCTTT.

This chain uses TRBV7-6 with TRBJ2-7, with 9 bases lining up with TRBD1. From germline, CDR1 is SGHVS and CDR2 FNYEAQ. The CDR3 sequence is 15 residues long. Trimming took 0 bases from V and 6 from J; bases not matched to a gene: 6. DNA of the CDR3: TGTGCCAGCAGCTTAGCCGGGACAGGGTTCGGCGAGCAGTACTTC. As protein: CASSLAGTGFGEQYF.

This chain joins TRBV28 and TRBJ2-1, with D perhaps matching TRBD2 (7 bases). The V gene lost 5 bases and the J gene lost 7 bases, with 18 bases spanning the gap. CDR1 and CDR2 (germline): MDHEN, SYDVKM. CDR3 size: 15 residues. Here the CDR3 reads CASSPPGGLGNEQFF. The CDR3 nucleotides are TGTGCCAGCAGTCCCCCCGGGGGGCTGGGTAATGAGCAGTTCTTC.

The chain recombines TRBV7-9 with TRBJ2-5; TRBD2 matches 12 bases. CDR3 length equals 15 residues. The germline V gene has CDR1 SEHNR and CDR2 FQNEAQ (reference sequence). V was clipped by 5 bases and J by 5 bases; unmatched bases: 6. DNA of the CDR3: TGTGCCAGCAGCCAACTAGCGGGGGGACGGGAGACCCAGTACTTC. Its translation is CASSQLAGGRETQYF.

The V gene is TRBV15, the J gene TRBJ1-1; TRBD1 agrees at 9 bases. The length of the CDR3 is 12 residues. J lost 10 bases, V lost 3 bases, and 3 bases had no gene match. From germline, CDR1 is LNHNV and CDR2 YYDKDF (reference sequence). The CDR3 here is CATSRDRGGAFF. For the CDR3, the DNA is TGTGCCACCAGCAGGGACAGGGGTGGAGCTTTCTTT.

Concerning this clone itself: Other DNA sequences in the sample encode the same CDR3. V usage is TRBV7-2 and J usage is TRBJ2-5; D remains unclear. Trimming took off 1 base at V and 2 bases at J, with 14 bases between the two ends. Germline V gives CDR1 SGHTA, CDR2 FQGNSA. The CDR3 loop spans 16 amino acids. The CDR3 DNA reads as TGTGCCAGCAGCTTAGGGCCAGGTGTAACGCAAGAGACCCAGTACTTC. It codes for CASSLGPGVTQETQYF.

The chain links TRBV7-8 to TRBJ1-1; D perhaps matches TRBD1 (5 bases). This CDR3 spans 13 amino acids. Germline lookup yields CDR1 SGHVS and CDR2 FQNEAQ. V lost 3 bases to trimming and J lost 4 bases, with 9 bases between them. CDR3 in amino acids: CASSFRTTTEAFF. For the CDR3, the DNA is TGTGCCAGCAGCTTTCGGACAACCACTGAAGCTTTCTTT.

This chain connects TRBV20-1 to TRBJ2-7; tentative D call: TRBD2 (5 bases). V gave up 3 bases and J gave up 7 bases, with 13 bases separating them. This CDR3 spans 12 amino acids. From germline, CDR1 is DFQATT and CDR2 SNEGSKA (reference sequence). The CDR3 loop is CSASPGSWEQYF. For the CDR3, the DNA is TGCAGTGCTAGTCCGGGATCCTGGGAGCAGTACTTC.

Concerning this clone itself: Distinct nucleotide sequences in the sample also encode this CDR3. The genes are TRBV6-5 and TRBJ1-1, with D perhaps TRBD1 (5 bases). Between the trimmed V and J ends, which lost 0 bases and 1 base, there was a span of 9 bases. The germline V gene has CDR1 MNHEY and CDR2 SVGAGI. CDR3 length: 15 amino acids. Written as DNA, the CDR3 is TGTGCCAGCAGTTACTCGTGGCAGGGGAACACTGAAGCTTTCTTT. Protein product: CASSYSWQGNTEAFF.

Turning to this clone: At one of its ends the junction is not consistent with the germline gene, which may arise from a read error. V gene TRBV7-7 combines with J gene TRBJ2-2; 10 nucleotides match TRBD2. Per germline, CDR1 SSHAT and CDR2 FNYEAQ (reference sequence). CDR3 length equals 16 residues. This CDR3 is CASSPSGGTNTGELFF. The CDR3 coding sequence is TGTGCTAGCAGCCCTAGCGGGGGAACGAACACCGGGGAGCTGTTTTTT.

The J gene is TRBJ1-4, the V gene TRBV3-1 (or the pseudogene TRBV3-2); 9 bases agree with TRBD1. The CDR3 consists of 17 residues. With V trimmed by 6 bases and J by 2 bases, 10 bases remained unmatched. The germline CDR1 and CDR2 sequences are LGHDT and YNNKEL (reference sequence). The chain's CDR3 is CASRGTGGSLTNEKLFF. In DNA form, the CDR3 reads TGTGCCAGCAGAGGTACAGGGGGCAGCTTGACTAATGAAAAACTGTTTTTT.

The rearrangement joins TRBV4-2 to TRBJ2-1, with 10 bases aligning to TRBD2. Per germline, CDR1 LGHNA and CDR2 YNFKEQ. V lost 3 bases to trimming and J lost 7 bases; unmatched junction nucleotides: 6. CDR3 length: 15 residues. Written as DNA, the CDR3 is TGTGCCAGCAGCCAGCTTGAGCGGGGGGGTAATGAGCAGTTCTTC. It yields the protein CASSQLERGGNEQFF.

CDR3 sequence reads: CASSPLNEGASGNTIYF. The CDR3, as DNA: TGTGCCAGCTCACCATTGAACGAAGGGGCCTCTGGAAACACCATATATTTT. V gene TRBV18 combines with J gene TRBJ1-3; D is perhaps TRBD1 (5 bases). This CDR3 spans 17 amino acids. CDR1 KGHSH and CDR2 LQKENI come from the germline V gene. Trimming took off 2 bases at V and 0 bases at J, with 14 bases between the two ends.

Here the CDR3 reads CASSETGNYGYTF. DNA of the CDR3: TGCGCCAGCAGCGAGACAGGGAACTATGGCTACACCTTC. The chain combines TRBV5-1 with TRBJ1-2, with 7 bases that match TRBD1. The germline V gene encodes CDR1 SGHRS and CDR2 YFSETQ. Germline trimming cut 4 bases from V and 2 bases from J; bases unmatched to any gene: 2. The CDR3 covers 13 residues. The whole variable domain, filled in from reference TRBV5-1 and TRBJ1-2, reads KAGVTQTPRYLIKTRGQQVTLSCSPISGHRSVSWYQQTPGQGLQFLFEYFSETQRNKGNFPGRFSGRQFSNSRSEMNVSTLELGDSALYLCASSETGNYGYTFGSGTRLTVV.

The genes are TRBV30 and TRBJ1-1, with unresolved D. Germline CDR1 GTSNPN, CDR2 SVGIG (reference sequence). CDR3 size: 12 residues. Between the trimmed V and J ends, which lost 8 bases and 0 bases, there was a span of 10 bases. In DNA form, the CDR3 reads TGTGCCCGAGGACTGATGAACACTGAAGCTTTCTTT. Protein product: CARGLMNTEAFF. Looking up the rest from reference TRBV30 and TRBJ1-1 gives the full variable domain: SQTIHQWPATLVQPVGSPLSLECTVEGTSNPNLYWYRQAAGRGLQLLFYSVGIGQISSEVPQNLSASRPQDRQFILSSKKLLLSDSGFYLCARGLMNTEAFFGQGTRLTVV.